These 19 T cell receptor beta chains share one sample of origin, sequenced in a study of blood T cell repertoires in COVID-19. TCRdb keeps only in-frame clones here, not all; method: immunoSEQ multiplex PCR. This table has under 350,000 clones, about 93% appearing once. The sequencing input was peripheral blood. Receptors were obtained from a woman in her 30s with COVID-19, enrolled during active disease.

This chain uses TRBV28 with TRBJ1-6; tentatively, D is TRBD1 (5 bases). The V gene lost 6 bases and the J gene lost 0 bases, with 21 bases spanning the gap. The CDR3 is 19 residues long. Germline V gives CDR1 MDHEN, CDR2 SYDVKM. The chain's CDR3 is CASRFILGGESSYNSPLHF. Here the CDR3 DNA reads TGTGCCAGCAGATTTATTCTTGGGGGGGAGAGCTCCTATAATTCACCCCTCCACTTT.

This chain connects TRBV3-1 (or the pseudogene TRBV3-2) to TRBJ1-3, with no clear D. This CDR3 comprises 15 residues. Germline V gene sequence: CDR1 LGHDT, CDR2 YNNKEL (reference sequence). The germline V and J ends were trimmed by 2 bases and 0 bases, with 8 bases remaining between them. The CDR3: CASSQKRVSGNTIYF. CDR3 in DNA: TGTGCCAGCAGCCAAAAAAGAGTCTCTGGAAACACCATATATTTT.

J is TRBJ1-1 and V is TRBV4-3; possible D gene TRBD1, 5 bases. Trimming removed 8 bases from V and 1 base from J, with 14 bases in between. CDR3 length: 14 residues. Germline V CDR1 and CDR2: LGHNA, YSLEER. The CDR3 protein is CASSPGLENTEAFF. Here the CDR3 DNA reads TGCGCCAGCTCTCCGGGACTCGAGAACACTGAAGCTTTCTTT.

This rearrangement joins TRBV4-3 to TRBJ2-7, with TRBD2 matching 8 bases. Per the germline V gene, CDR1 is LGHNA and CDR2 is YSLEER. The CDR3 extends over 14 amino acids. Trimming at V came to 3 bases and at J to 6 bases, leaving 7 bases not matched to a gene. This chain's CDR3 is CASSQGLVAPEQYF. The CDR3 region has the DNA TGCGCCAGCAGCCAGGGACTAGTTGCGCCCGAGCAGTACTTC.

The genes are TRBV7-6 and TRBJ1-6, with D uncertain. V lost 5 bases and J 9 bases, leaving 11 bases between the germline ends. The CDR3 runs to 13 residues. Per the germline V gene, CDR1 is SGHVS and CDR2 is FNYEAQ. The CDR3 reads CASSPEGISPLHF. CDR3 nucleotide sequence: TGTGCCAGCAGCCCTGAGGGAATTTCACCCCTCCACTTT.

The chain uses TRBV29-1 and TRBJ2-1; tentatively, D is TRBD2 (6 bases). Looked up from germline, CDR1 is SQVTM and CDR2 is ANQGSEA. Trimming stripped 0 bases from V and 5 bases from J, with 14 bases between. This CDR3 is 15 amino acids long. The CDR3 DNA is TGCAGCGTTGAAGATGAGACGGGAGCGAACAATGAGCAGTTCTTC. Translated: CSVEDETGANNEQFF.

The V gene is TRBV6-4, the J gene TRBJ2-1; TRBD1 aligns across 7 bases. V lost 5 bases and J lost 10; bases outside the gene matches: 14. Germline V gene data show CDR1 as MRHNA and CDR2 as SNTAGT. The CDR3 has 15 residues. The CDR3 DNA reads TGTGCCAGCAGTCCTACAAAGGGGGCGAGTGGGGAGCAGTTCTTC. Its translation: CASSPTKGASGEQFF.

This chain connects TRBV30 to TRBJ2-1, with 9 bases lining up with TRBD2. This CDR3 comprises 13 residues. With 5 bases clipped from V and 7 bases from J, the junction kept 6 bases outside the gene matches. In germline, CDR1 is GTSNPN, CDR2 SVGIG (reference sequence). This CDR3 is CAWEREVQNEQFF. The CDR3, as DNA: TGTGCCTGGGAGCGGGAGGTCCAGAATGAGCAGTTCTTC. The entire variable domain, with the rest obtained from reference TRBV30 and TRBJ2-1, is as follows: SQTIHQWPATLVQPVGSPLSLECTVEGTSNPNLYWYRQAAGRGLQLLFYSVGIGQISSEVPQNLSASRPQDRQFILSSKKLLLSDSGFYLCAWEREVQNEQFFGPGTRLTVL.

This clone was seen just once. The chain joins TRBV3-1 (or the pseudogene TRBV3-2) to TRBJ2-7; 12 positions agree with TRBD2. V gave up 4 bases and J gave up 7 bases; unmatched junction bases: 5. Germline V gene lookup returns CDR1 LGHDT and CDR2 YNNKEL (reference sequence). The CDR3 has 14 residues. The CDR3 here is CASSPLAGGGEQYF. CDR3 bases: TGTGCCAGCAGCCCACTAGCGGGAGGCGGGGAGCAGTACTTC.

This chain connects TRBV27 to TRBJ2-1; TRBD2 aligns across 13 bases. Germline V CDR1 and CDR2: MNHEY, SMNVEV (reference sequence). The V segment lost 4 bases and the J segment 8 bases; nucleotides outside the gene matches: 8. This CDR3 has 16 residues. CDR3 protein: CASSSAGTSGNDEQFF. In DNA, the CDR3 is TGTGCCAGCAGTTCCGCCGGGACTAGCGGGAACGATGAGCAGTTCTTC.

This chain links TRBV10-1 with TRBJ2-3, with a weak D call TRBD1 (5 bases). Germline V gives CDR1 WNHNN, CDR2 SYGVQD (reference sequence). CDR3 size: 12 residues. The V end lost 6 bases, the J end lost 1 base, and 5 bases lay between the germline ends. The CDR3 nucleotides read TGCGCCAGCAGCAGGGGCACAGATACGCAGTATTTT. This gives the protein CASSRGTDTQYF.

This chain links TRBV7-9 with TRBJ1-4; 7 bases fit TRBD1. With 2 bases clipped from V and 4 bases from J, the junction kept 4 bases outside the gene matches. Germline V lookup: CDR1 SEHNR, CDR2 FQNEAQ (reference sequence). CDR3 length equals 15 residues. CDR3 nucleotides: TGTGCCAGCAGCTTAAAGTGGGACAGTAATGAAAAACTGTTTTTT. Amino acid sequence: CASSLKWDSNEKLFF.

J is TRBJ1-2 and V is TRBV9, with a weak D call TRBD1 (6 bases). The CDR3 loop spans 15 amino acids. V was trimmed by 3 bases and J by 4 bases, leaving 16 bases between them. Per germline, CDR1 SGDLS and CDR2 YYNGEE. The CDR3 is CASSAWQGGGYGYTF. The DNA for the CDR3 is TGTGCCAGCAGCGCCTGGCAGGGAGGGGGCTATGGCTACACCTTC.

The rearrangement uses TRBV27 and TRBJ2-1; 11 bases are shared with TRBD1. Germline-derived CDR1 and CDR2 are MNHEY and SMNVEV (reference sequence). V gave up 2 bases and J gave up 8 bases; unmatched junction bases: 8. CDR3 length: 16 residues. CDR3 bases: TGTGCCAGCAGTTTAGTCCCGGGACAGGGGGAATATGAGCAGTTCTTC. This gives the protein CASSLVPGQGEYEQFF.

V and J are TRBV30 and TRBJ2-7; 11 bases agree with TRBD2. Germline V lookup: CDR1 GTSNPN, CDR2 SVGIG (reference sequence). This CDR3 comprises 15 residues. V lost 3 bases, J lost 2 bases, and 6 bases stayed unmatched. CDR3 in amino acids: CAWSLLAGDAYEQYF. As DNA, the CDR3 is TGTGCCTGGAGCCTACTAGCGGGGGATGCCTACGAGCAGTACTTC.

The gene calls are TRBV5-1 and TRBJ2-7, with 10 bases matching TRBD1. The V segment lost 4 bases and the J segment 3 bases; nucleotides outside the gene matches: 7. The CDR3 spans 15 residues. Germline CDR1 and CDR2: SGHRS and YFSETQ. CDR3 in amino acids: CASSDAGTGVYEQYF. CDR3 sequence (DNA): TGCGCCAGCAGCGATGCCGGGACAGGGGTCTACGAGCAGTACTTC.

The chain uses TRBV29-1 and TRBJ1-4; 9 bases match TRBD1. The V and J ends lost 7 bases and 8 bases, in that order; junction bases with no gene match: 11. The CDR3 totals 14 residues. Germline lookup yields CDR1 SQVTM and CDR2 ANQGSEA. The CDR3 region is CSANPGQGGEKLFF. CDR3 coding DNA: TGCAGCGCTAACCCGGGACAGGGCGGCGAAAAACTGTTTTTT.

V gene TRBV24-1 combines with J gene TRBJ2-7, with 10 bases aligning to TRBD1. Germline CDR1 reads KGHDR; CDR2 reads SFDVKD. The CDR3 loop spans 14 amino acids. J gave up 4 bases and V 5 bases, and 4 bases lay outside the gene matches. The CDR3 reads CATSAGTGEYEQYF. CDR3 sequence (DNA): TGTGCCACCAGTGCCGGGACAGGGGAATACGAGCAGTACTTC.

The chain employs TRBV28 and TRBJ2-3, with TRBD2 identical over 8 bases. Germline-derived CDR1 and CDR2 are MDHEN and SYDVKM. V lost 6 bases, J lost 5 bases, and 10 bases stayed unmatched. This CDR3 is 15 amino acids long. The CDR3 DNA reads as TGTGCCAGCAGCCCCGGGACTAGTTTTATAGATACGCAGTATTTT. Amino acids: CASSPGTSFIDTQYF.